This T cell receptor (beta chain) was sequenced in a study of blood T cells in healthy people across ages. Study at large: About one barcoded beta molecule per two T cells was captured by template switching. The study, taken as a whole, reports: Researchers said unsorted PBMCs prevented a conclusive naive versus antigen-experienced comparison. More naive CD4+ cells and higher diversity were found in long-lived than in aged donors.

For the second PCR, which ran for roughly 6 to 12 cycles, a sample-barcoded 5' primer and a J-beta primer mix were used. Each CDR3 protein is one row after TCRdb ran MiXCR on the 5' RACE reads. The sample holds about 1.4 million distinct CDR3 sequences, approximately 59% seen once. For this clonotype: The antigen remains unidentified.

All donors came from Russia, were Caucasian and healthy, and spanned ages roughly 6 to 100. The CDR3 runs 13 residues. Trimming cost V 3 bases and J 9 bases; bases outside gene matches: 5. The receptor's source is a man between 18 and 29 years old in good health. The gene calls are TRBV12-3 or TRBV12-4 and TRBJ2-1, with 7 bases aligning to TRBD2. What was sequenced was blood. The DNA for the CDR3 is TGTGCCAGCAGTTTGGGGAGGGCCCTTGAGCAGTTCTTC. Amino acids: CASSLGRALEQFF.